This T cell receptor beta chain was identified in a study of blood T cell repertoires in COVID-19. Study background: Acute and convalescent COVID-19 samples came from the United States, Italy and Spain. PBMCs, B-cell-depleted T cells, or T cells were the source of the cDNA or gDNA that made up the material.

The data were produced by immunoSEQ multiplex PCR, yet TCRdb's version contains in-frame clones alone and is incomplete. The sample consists of around 55,000 clones, 90% of them appearing once. CDR1 and CDR2 (germline): SNHLY, FYNNEI. The CDR3 covers 16 residues. With 4 bases clipped from V and 2 bases from J, the junction kept 8 bases outside the gene matches. This chain joins TRBV2 and TRBJ2-1, with TRBD2 matching 7 bases. What was sequenced was peripheral blood. The sequence was obtained from a man aged 40-49 years with acute or convalescent COVID-19. CDR3 coding DNA: TGTGCCAGCAGTGGGGTCCCTAGCGGCCCCTACAATGAGCAGTTCTTC. Translated, it gives CASSGVPSGPYNEQFF.